This T cell receptor beta chain comes out of a study of T cells in tumors after PD-1 blockade. This clone was detected once. Some clones are missing from TCRdb's copy, which holds only in-frame ones; the method was immunoSEQ multiplex PCR. The sample records about 24,000 clones, 82% being singletons. Input was roughly 600 ng to 6,004 ng of genomic DNA from tumor or blood. The receptor was derived from a human donor with basal cell carcinoma. This sample comprised PBMCs, obtained after anti-PD-1 treatment.

Written as DNA, the CDR3 is TGTGCCAGCAGGGCCCCTAACAGGGGAAGAAACTATGGCTACACCTTC. Translating it yields CASRAPNRGRNYGYTF. The rearrangement uses TRBV3-1 (or the pseudogene TRBV3-2) and TRBJ1-2; 7 positions match TRBD1. The CDR3 extends over 16 amino acids. CDR1 is LGHDT and CDR2 is YNNKEL in the germline V gene (reference sequence). With 6 bases clipped from V and 2 bases from J, the junction kept 12 bases outside the gene matches.